The 12 T cell receptor beta chains reported below all come from one sample, sequenced in a study of OX40 agonist ivuxolimab in advanced cancers. Only in-frame clones appear in the TCRdb table, and some are missing; sequencing was by immunoSEQ multiplex PCR. The table records roughly 24,000 clones, roughly 73% of them present only once. Sample: CD4+ or CD8+ T cells sorted from blood, taken in a trial of the OX40 agonist ivuxolimab. These receptors were taken from an adult with an advanced solid tumor such as melanoma, head and neck, liver or kidney cancer.

This chain connects TRBV6-5 to TRBJ2-2; D might be TRBD1 (6 bases). The V end was cut by 4 bases, the J end by 1 base, with 10 bases between. CDR1 and CDR2 from the germline V gene are MNHEY and SVGAGI. The CDR3 has 15 residues. CDR3 region: CASSLPGQNTGELFF. The CDR3 DNA reads as TGTGCCAGCAGTTTGCCGGGACAGAACACCGGGGAGCTGTTTTTT.

The V and J genes are TRBV30 and TRBJ1-4; 8 bases align to TRBD1. With V trimmed by 3 bases and J by 8 bases, 8 bases remained unmatched. Germline lookup yields CDR1 GTSNPN and CDR2 SVGIG (reference sequence). CDR3 length: 14 residues. For the CDR3, the DNA is TGTGCCTGGAGCTTAGGACAGGGAAGCGAAAAACTGTTTTTT. It codes for CAWSLGQGSEKLFF.

The chain joins TRBV28 to TRBJ2-7, with TRBD1 identical over 11 bases. The CDR3 extends over 15 amino acids. The trim removed 2 bases at V and 7 bases at J, leaving 7 bases unmatched. Germline V gene lookup returns CDR1 MDHEN and CDR2 SYDVKM. In DNA form, the CDR3 reads TGTGCCAGCAGTTTAGTCGGACAGGGGGCGGGAGAGCAGTACTTC. Translation gives CASSLVGQGAGEQYF.

The CDR3 protein is CASSYGVGTYGEQFF. DNA of the CDR3: TGTGCCAGCAGTTACGGGGTGGGGACCTATGGTGAGCAGTTCTTC. The chain employs TRBV6-6 and TRBJ2-1; the D call may be TRBD1 or TRBD2 (5 bases each). The CDR3 has 15 amino acids. V lost 2 bases, J lost 9 bases, and 17 bases lay in between. CDR1 is MNHNY, CDR2 SVGAGI, per germline (reference sequence).

The chain combines TRBV19 with TRBJ2-1; 7 bases are shared with TRBD2. The CDR3 is made up of 15 amino acids. The germline V gene encodes CDR1 LNHDA and CDR2 SQIVND (reference sequence). V lost 3 bases to trimming and J lost 6 bases; unmatched junction nucleotides: 8. In DNA, the CDR3 is TGTGCCAGTAGTATTTCCAGCGGGATTTTCAATGAGCAGTTCTTC. Protein: CASSISSGIFNEQFF.

This clone appeared once. The chain combines TRBV11-2 with TRBJ1-6; D call uncertain. The CDR3 is 14 residues long. V gave up 0 bases and J gave up 4 bases, with 4 bases separating them. Germline CDR1 SGHAT, CDR2 FQNNGV. DNA of the CDR3: TGTGCCAGCAGCTTAGACAGTTATAATTCACCCCTCCACTTT. It specifies CASSLDSYNSPLHF.

This chain connects TRBV9 to TRBJ2-3, with D hard to call. Trimming pared 10 bases from V and 2 bases from J, leaving 11 bases between. The germline CDR1 and CDR2 sequences are SGDLS and YYNGEE. The CDR3 length is 12 residues. The CDR3 DNA reads as TGTGCCTCTCAGCCCTACACAGATACGCAGTATTTT. It translates to CASQPYTDTQYF.

The chain combines TRBV21-1 with TRBJ1-3. TRBV21-1 is recorded as a pseudogene. This CDR3 has 14 residues. The CDR3 reads CASIKASSGNAIYF. CDR3 sequence (DNA): TGTGCCAGTATTAAGGCGAGCTCTGGAAACGCCATATATTTT.

The chain carries TRBV9 and TRBJ2-5; possible D gene TRBD2, 6 bases. Germline V gene lookup returns CDR1 SGDLS and CDR2 YYNGEE. The CDR3 runs 14 residues. The ends were cut back, 0 bases at V and 3 bases at J, with 9 bases in the middle. CDR3: CASSVVPGEETQYF. The CDR3 DNA reads as TGTGCCAGCAGCGTAGTACCGGGGGAAGAGACCCAGTACTTC.

This clone has only a few counts. The rearrangement uses TRBV27 and TRBJ1-1, with D perhaps matching TRBD1 (5 bases). Deletions cut 3 bases from V and 1 base from J, with 15 bases between. Germline CDR1 MNHEY, CDR2 SMNVEV (reference sequence). The CDR3 covers 16 residues. CDR3 amino acids: CASSFIGGTWNTEAFF. The CDR3 region has the DNA TGTGCCAGCAGTTTTATCGGGGGGACTTGGAACACTGAAGCTTTCTTT.

This rearrangement joins TRBV19 to TRBJ2-7; possible D gene TRBD2, 7 bases. Trimming took off 6 bases at V and 2 bases at J, with 17 bases between the two ends. CDR1 LNHDA and CDR2 SQIVND come from the germline V gene (reference sequence). The CDR3 has 15 residues. CDR3 loop: CASRGGGESAYEQYF. Written as DNA, the CDR3 is TGTGCCAGTAGAGGGGGGGGCGAATCCGCCTACGAGCAGTACTTC.

The rearrangement uses TRBV28 and TRBJ2-1; the match to TRBD1 covers 9 bases. The CDR3 covers 15 residues. V lost 6 bases and J lost 0; bases outside the gene matches: 3. CDR1 is MDHEN, CDR2 SYDVKM, per germline. CDR3 nucleotides: TGTGCCAGCAGCTCGGACAGGGGCTCCTACAATGAGCAGTTCTTC. Encoded protein: CASSSDRGSYNEQFF.